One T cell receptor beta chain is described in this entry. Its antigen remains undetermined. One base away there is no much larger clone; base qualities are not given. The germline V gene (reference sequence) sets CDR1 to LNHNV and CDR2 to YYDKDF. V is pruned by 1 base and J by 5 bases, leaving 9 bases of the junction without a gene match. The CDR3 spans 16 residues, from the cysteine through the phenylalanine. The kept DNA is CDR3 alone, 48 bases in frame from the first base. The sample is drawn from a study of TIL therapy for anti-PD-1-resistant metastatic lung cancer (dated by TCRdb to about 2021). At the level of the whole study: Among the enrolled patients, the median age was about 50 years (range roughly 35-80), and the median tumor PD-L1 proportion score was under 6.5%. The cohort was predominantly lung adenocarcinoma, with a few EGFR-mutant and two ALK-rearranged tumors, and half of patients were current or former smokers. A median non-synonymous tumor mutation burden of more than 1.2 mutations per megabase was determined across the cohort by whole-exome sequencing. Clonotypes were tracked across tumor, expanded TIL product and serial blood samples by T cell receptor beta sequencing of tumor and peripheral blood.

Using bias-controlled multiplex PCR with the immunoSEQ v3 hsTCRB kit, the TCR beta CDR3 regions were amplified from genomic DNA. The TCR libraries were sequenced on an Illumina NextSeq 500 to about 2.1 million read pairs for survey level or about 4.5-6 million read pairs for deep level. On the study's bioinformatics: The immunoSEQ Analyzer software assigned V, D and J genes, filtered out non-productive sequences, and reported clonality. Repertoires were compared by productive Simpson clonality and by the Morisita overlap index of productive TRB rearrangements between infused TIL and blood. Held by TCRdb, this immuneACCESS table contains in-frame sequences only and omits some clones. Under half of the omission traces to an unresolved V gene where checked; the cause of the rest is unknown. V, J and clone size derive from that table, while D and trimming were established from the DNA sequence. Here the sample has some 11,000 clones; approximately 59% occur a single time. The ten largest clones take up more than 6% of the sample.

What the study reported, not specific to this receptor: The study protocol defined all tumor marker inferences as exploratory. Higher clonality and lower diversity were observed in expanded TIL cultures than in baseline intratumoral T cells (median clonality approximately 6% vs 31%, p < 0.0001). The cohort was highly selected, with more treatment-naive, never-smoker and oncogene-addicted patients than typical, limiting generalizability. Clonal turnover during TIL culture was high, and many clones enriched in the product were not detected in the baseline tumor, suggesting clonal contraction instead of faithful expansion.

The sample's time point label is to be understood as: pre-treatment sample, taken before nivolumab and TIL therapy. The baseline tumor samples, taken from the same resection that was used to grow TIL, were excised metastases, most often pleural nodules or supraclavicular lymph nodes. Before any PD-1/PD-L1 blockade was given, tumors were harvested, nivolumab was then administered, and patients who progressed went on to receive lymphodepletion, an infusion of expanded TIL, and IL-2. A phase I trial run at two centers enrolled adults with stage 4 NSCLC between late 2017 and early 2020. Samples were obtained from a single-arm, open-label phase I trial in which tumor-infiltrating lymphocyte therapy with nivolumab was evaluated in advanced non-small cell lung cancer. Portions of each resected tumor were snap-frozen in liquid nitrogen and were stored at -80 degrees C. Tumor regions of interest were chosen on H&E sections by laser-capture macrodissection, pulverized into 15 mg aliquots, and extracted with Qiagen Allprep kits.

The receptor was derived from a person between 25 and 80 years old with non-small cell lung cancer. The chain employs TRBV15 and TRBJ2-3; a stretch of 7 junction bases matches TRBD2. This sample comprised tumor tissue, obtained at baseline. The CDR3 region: CATSRARGLVGDTQYF. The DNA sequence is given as TGTGCCACCAGCAGAGCCCGAGGACTAGTCGGAGATACGCAGTATTTT.